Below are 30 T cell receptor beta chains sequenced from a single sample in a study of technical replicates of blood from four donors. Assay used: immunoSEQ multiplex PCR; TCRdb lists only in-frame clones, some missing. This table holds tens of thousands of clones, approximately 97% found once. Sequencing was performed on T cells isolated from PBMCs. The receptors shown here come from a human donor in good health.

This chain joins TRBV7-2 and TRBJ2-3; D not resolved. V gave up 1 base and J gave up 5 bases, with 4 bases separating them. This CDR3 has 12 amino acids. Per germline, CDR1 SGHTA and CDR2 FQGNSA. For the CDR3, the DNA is TGTGCCAGCAGCTTAGTCGGAGATACGCAGTATTTT. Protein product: CASSLVGDTQYF.

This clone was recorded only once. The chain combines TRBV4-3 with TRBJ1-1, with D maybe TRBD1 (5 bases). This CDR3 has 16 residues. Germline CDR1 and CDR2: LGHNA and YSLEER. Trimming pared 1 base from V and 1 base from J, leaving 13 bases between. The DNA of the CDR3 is TGCGCCAGCAGCCAAGGGCGTACAGGTAGGAACACTGAAGCTTTCTTT. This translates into CASSQGRTGRNTEAFF.

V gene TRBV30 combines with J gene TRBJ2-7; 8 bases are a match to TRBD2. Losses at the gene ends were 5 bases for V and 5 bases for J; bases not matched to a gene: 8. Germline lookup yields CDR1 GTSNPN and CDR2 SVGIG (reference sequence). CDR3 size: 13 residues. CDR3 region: CAWGKGLGNEQYF. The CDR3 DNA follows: TGTGCCTGGGGTAAGGGACTAGGAAACGAGCAGTACTTC.

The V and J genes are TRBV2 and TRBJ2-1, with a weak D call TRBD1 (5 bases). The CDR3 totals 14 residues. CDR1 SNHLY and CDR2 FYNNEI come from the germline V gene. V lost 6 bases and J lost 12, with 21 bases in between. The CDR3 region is CASRGELDSLVQFF. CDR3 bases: TGTGCCAGCAGGGGCGAGCTAGACAGCCTGGTGCAGTTCTTC.

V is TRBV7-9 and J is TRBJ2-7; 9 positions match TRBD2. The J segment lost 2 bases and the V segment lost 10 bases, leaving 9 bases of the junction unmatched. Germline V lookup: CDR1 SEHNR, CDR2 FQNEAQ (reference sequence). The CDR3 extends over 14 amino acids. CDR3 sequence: CAIFSGSVAYEQYF. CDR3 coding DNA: TGTGCCATATTTAGCGGGAGTGTTGCCTACGAGCAGTACTTC.

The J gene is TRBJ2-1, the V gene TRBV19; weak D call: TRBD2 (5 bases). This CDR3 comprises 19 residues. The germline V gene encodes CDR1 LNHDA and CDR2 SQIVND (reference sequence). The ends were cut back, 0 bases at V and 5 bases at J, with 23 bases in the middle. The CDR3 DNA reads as TGTGCCAGTAGTATAGATTCTTCAGCACTAGTGGGCCTCCACAATGAGCAGTTCTTC. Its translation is CASSIDSSALVGLHNEQFF. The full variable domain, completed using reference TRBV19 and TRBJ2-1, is DGGITQSPKYLFRKEGQNVTLSCEQNLNHDAMYWYRQDPGQGLRLIYYSQIVNDFQKGDIAEGYSVSREKKESFPLTVTSAQKNPTAFYLCASSIDSSALVGLHNEQFFGPGTRLTVL.

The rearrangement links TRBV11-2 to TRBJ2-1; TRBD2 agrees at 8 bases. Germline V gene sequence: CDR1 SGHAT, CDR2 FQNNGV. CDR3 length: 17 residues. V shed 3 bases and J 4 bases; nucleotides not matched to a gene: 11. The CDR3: CASSLSFGTSGYNEQFF. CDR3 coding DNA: TGTGCCAGCAGCTTGTCCTTTGGGACTAGTGGGTACAATGAGCAGTTCTTC.

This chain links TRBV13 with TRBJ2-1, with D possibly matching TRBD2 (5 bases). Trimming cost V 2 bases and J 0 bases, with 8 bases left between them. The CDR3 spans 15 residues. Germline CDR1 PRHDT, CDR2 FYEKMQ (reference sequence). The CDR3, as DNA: TGTGCCAGCAGCTTACTAGCAAACTCCTACAATGAGCAGTTCTTC. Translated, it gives CASSLLANSYNEQFF.

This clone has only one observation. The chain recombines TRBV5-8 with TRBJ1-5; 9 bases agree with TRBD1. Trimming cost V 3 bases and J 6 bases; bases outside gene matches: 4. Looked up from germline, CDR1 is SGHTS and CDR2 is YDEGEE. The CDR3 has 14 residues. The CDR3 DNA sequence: TGTGCCAGCAGCTATACAGGGGGCACTCAGCCCCAGCATTTT. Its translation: CASSYTGGTQPQHF.

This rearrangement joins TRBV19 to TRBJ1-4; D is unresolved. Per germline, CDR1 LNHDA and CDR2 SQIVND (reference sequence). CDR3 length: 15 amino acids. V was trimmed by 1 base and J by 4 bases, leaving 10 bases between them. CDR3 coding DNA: TGTGCCAGTAGTATAGGAGGGAGGAATAATGAAAAACTGTTTTTT. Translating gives CASSIGGRNNEKLFF.

The CDR3 here is CASSEGLAGGPNTQYF. For the CDR3, the DNA is TGTGCCAGCAGTGAAGGGCTAGCGGGAGGGCCGAATACGCAGTATTTT. This chain links TRBV6-1 with TRBJ2-3; the match to TRBD2 covers 12 bases. CDR1 is MNHNS, CDR2 SASEGT, per germline. V was clipped by 1 base and J by 7 bases; unmatched bases: 6. This CDR3 spans 16 amino acids.

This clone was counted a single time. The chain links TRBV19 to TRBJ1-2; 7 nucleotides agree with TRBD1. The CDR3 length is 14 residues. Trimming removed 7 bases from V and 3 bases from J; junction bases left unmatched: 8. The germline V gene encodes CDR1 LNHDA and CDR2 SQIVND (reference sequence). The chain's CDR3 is CASTRGDLYYGYTF. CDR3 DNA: TGTGCCAGTACCAGGGGGGATCTCTACTATGGCTACACCTTC.

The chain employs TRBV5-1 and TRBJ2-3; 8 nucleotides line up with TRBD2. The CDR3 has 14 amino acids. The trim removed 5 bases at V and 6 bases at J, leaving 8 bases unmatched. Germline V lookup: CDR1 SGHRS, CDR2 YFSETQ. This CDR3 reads CASRSGSLHDTQYF. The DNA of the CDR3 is TGCGCCAGCAGGAGCGGGAGCCTCCACGATACGCAGTATTTT.

CDR3 nucleotide sequence: TGTGCCAGTAGGCAACAGGGGGGGACTGAAGCTTTCTTT. This gives the protein CASRQQGGTEAFF. The rearrangement joins TRBV19 to TRBJ1-1, with TRBD1 matching 8 bases. V was pared by 6 bases and J by 5 bases, with 5 bases of the junction left unmatched. This CDR3 comprises 13 residues. CDR1 is LNHDA, CDR2 SQIVND, per germline (reference sequence). The full variable domain, with the rest looked up from reference TRBV19 and TRBJ1-1, is DGGITQSPKYLFRKEGQNVTLSCEQNLNHDAMYWYRQDPGQGLRLIYYSQIVNDFQKGDIAEGYSVSREKKESFPLTVTSAQKNPTAFYLCASRQQGGTEAFFGQGTRLTVV.

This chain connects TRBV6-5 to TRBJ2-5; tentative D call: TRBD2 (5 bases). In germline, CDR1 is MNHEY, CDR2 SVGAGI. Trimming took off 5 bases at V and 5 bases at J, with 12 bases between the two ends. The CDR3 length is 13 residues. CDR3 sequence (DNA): TGTGCCAGCAGTAAACTAGTTCGGGAGACCCAGTACTTC. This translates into CASSKLVRETQYF.

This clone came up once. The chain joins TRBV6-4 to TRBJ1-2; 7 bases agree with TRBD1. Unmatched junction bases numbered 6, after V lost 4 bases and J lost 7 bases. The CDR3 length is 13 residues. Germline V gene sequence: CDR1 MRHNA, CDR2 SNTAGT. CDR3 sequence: CASSGDRDRGYTF. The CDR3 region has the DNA TGTGCCAGCAGTGGCGACAGGGACCGTGGCTACACCTTC.

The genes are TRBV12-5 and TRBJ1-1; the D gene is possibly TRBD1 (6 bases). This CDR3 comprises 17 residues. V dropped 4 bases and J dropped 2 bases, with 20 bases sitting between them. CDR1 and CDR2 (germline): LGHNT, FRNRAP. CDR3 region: CASGSRGGRGFNTEAFF. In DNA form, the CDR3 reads TGTGCTAGTGGTTCCCGGGGGGGGCGAGGGTTTAACACTGAAGCTTTCTTT.

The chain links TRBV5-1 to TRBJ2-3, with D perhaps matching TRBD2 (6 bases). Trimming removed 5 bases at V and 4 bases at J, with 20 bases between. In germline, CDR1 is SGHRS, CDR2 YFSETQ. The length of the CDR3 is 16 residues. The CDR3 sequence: CASRMARGIWPDTQYF. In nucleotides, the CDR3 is TGCGCCAGCAGAATGGCTCGGGGGATATGGCCAGATACGCAGTATTTT.

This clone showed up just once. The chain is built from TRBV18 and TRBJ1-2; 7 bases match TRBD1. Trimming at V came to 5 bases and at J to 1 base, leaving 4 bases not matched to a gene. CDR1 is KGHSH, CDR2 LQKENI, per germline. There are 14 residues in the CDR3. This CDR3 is CASSATGINYGYTF. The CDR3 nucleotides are TGTGCCAGCTCAGCGACAGGGATTAACTATGGCTACACCTTC.

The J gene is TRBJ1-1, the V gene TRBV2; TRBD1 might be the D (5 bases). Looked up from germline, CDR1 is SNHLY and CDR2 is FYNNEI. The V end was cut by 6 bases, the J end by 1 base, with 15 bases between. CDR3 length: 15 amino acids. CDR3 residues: CASRPSPDRNTEAFF. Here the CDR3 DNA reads TGTGCCAGCAGGCCAAGTCCTGACAGGAACACTGAAGCTTTCTTT.

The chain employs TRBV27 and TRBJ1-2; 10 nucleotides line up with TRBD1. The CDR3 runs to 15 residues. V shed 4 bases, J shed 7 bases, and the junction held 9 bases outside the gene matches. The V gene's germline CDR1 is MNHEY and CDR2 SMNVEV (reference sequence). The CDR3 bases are TGTGCCAGCAGTTATGGGACAGGGGCAGTCGTTGGCTACACCTTC. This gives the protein CASSYGTGAVVGYTF.

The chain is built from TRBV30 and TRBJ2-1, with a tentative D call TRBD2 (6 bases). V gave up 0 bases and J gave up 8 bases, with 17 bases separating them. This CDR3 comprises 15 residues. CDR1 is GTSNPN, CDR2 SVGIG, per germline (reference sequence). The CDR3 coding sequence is TGTGCCTGGAGTGTAATTACTAGCCTGGGGGATGAGCAGTTCTTC. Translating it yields CAWSVITSLGDEQFF. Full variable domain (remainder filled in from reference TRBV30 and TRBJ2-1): SQTIHQWPATLVQPVGSPLSLECTVEGTSNPNLYWYRQAAGRGLQLLFYSVGIGQISSEVPQNLSASRPQDRQFILSSKKLLLSDSGFYLCAWSVITSLGDEQFFGPGTRLTVL.

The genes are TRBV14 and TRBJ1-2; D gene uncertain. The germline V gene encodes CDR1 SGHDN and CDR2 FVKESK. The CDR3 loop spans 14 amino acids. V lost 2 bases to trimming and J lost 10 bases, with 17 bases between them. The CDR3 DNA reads TGTGCCAGCAGCCAACGGGGAGGTGGATTTGACTACACCTTC. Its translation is CASSQRGGGFDYTF. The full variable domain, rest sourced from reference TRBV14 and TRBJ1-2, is EAGVTQFPSHSVIEKGQTVTLRCDPISGHDNLYWYRRVMGKEIKFLLHFVKESKQDESGMPNNRFLAERTGGTYSTLKVQPAELEDSGVYFCASSQRGGGFDYTFGSGTRLTVV.

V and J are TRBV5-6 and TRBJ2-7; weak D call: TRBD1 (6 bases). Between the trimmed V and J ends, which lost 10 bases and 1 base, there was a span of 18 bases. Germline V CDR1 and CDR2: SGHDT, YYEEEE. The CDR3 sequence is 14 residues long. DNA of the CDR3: TGTGCCGGACACCTGGGGACAAAATCCTACGAGCAGTACTTC. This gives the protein CAGHLGTKSYEQYF.

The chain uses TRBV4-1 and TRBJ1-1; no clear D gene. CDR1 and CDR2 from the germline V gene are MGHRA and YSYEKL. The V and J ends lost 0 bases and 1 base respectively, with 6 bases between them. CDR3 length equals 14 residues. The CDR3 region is CASSQDLRNTEAFF. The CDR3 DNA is TGCGCCAGCAGCCAAGATCTTAGGAACACTGAAGCTTTCTTT.

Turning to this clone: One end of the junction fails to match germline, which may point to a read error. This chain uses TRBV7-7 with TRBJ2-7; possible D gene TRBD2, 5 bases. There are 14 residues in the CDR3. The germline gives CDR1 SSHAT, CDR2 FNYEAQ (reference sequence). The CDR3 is CASSLGLGTYEQYF. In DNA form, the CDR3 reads TGTGCTAGCAGCTTAGGGCTCGGGACCTACGAGCAGTACTTC.

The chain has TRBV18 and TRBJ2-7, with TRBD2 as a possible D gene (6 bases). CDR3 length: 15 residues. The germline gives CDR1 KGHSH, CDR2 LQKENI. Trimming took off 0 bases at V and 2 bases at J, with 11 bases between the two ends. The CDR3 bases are TGTGCCAGCTCACCACCGTCAAGGAGGGCCTACGAGCAGTACTTC. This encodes CASSPPSRRAYEQYF. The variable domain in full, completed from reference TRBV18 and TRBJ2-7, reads NAGVMQNPRHLVRRRGQEARLRCSPMKGHSHVYWYRQLPEEGLKFMVYLQKENIIDESGMPKERFSAEFPKEGPSILRIQQVVRGDSAAYFCASSPPSRRAYEQYFGPGTRLTVT.

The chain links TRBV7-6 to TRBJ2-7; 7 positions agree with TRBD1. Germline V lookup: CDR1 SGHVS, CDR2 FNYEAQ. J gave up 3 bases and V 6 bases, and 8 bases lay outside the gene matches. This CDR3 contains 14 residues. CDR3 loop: CASSVGTALYEQYF. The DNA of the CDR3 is TGTGCCAGCAGTGTCGGGACAGCGCTCTACGAGCAGTACTTC.

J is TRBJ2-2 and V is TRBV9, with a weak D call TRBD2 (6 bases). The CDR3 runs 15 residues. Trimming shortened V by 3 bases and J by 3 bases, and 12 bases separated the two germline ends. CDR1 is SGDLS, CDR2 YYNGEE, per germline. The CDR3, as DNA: TGTGCCAGCAGCGCGAGGACTACTCACACCGGGGAGCTGTTTTTT. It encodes CASSARTTHTGELFF. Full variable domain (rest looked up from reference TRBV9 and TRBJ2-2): DSGVTQTPKHLITATGQRVTLRCSPRSGDLSVYWYQQSLDQGLQFLIQYYNGEERAKGNILERFSAQQFPDLHSELNLSSLELGDSALYFCASSARTTHTGELFFGEGSRLTVL.

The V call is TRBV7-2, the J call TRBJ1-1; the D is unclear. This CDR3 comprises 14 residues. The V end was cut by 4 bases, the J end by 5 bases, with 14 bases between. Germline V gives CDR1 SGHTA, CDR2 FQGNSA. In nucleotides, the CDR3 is TGTGCCAGCAGCTACCAACCAGGCGCTACTGAAGCTTTCTTT. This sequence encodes CASSYQPGATEAFF.